This record concerns one T cell receptor (beta chain) sequence. Its antigen is undetermined. V shed 3 bases and J 1 base; nucleotides not matched to a gene: 3. The CDR3 contains 15 residues. Germline CDR1 reads MDHEN; CDR2 reads SYDVKM. These data originate in a study of early T cells in non-severe SARS-CoV-2 infection. Overall study results and limits: Anti-spike CD8 responses were favored by VDJdb matching, which missed private and CD4 specificities.

Unique molecular identifier tags were affixed to discrete cDNA molecules. TCRdb re-called the 5' RACE reads with MiXCR, one entry per CDR3 protein. Seen here are 50,000 or so distinct CDR3 sequences, under 15% observed once, and the top ten hold about 9%. V is TRBV28 and J is TRBJ2-1, with 7 bases matching TRBD1. The sequencing used whole blood, collected at baseline. This sequence was found in an adult who was a healthcare worker with PCR-confirmed SARS-CoV-2 infection or an uninfected control (not recorded which). The CDR3 DNA is TGTGCCAGCAGTTTGAGGACAGGTTCCTACAATGAGCAGTTCTTC. Residues: CASSLRTGSYNEQFF.